This T cell receptor beta chain was observed in a study of cytomegalovirus exposure and HLA in healthy donors (dated by TCRdb to the late 2010s). Broadly, across the study: In an earlier analysis of under 750 of the donors, approximately 260 Gb of sequence data and 120 million or so unique TCR beta sequences from 150 million to 200 million T cells were reported. To study patterns of TCR occurrence, a later analysis re-analyzed previously published TCR beta repertoires from under 750 donors and added high-resolution HLA genotyping. All discovery cohort repertoires had been generated using a single sequencing platform. Among some 400 genotyped donors of the cohort, an average of about 220,000 unique TCR beta nucleotide sequences was sequenced per donor, of which roughly 18% were non-productive. In an earlier analysis of roughly 580 of the donors, high-throughput TCR beta sequencing was used to judge whether each TCR beta V gene segment behaved as functional or pseudogenic. The study profiled the T cell repertoires of hundreds of subjects by immunosequencing and related them to cytomegalovirus serostatus. A later genetic analysis used genome-wide SNP genotypes for about three fifths of the 666 donors, treating that subset as a discovery cohort. The study aimed to test whether signatures of past pathogen exposure could be identified by cataloging public T cell receptors. The number of typed donors differed by locus: roughly 629-640 for A, B, C, DRB1 and DQB1; 522 for DQA1; some 610 for DPA1; and 400 to 480 for DPB1. A separate validation cohort of over a hundred different subjects was used in addition to the roughly 700-subject first cohort. An early release that covered about 600 HLA-typed donors contained around 300 gigabases of sequencing data and around 85 million unique TCR sequences. High-throughput TCR immunosequencing, statistical association of individual TCRs with disease status, and machine learning were combined to predict cytomegalovirus infection status. Of the 398 genotyped donors, approximately 83% fell in the genetic ancestry cluster associated with self-reported Caucasian donors. Roughly 5 DR-DQ haplotypes were handled as single units for association and clustering because linkage in the cohort was strong. Donor age, sex, ethnicity and CMV serostatus were collected together with the repertoire data. HLA typing included class I and class II loci at four-digit resolution. Rather than using new phenotypic data, the later analysis identified candidate immune exposures from TCR beta sequences and from how often those sequences occurred across donors. Results the study describes overall, beyond this receptor: A later genetic analysis associated a missense DCLRE1C variant with V-gene and J-gene trimming of TCR beta chains, and an independent cohort replicated the association. A later analysis associated some 17,000 TCR beta sequences with specific HLA alleles at a false discovery rate of 0.05. Because some donors lacked HLA typing at each locus, the association tests relied only on the typed subset. A later analysis found that most CMV-associated TCR beta chains appeared HLA-restricted, with HLA associations seemingly driven largely by CMV exposure. A further reported finding was that TCR beta sequences accurately predicted the HLA-A and HLA-B alleles for most subjects in the first cohort. The only immune exposure information available for the cohort was CMV serostatus. In a later analysis, HLA-associated TCR beta chains were found to be more clonally expanded and to have lower generation probabilities than equally common non-associated chains. In a later analysis, the rate of TCR association differed among HLA loci, with DRB1 alleles having the most associated TCRs and HLA-C alleles having the fewest. While some public TCRs were present in many individuals, most TCR sequences turned up only very rarely across donors. The study listed 164 TCR beta chains as associated with cytomegalovirus. The classifier was reported to diagnose cytomegalovirus status with high specificity and sensitivity in both the original cohort and the validation cohort. About 15 rarely observed V segments, including chromosome 9 orphons, were excluded from the earlier analysis of about 600 of the donors because counts were too low. Assigning TCR associations to individual alleles was difficult when HLA alleles, especially DR and DQ, strongly co-occurred. The authors suggested that the approach could potentially be generalized to other disease states and immunological phenotypes. According to a later analysis, parvovirus B19, influenza, CMV and Epstein-Barr virus appeared linked to several top co-occurrence clusters. This cohort had only TCR beta chains sequenced, and the lack of alpha or paired-chain data limited which features could be detected. Sequencing depth was assumed to be roughly uniform across donors in the presence/absence analyses, though that assumption may not hold. Three of the identified cytomegalovirus-associated TCR beta chains were confirmed in vitro to be specific for cytomegalovirus antigens. In an earlier analysis of around 500 of the donors, most TCR beta V segments appeared in productive rearrangements about 87% or about 30% of the time, broadly matching IMGT annotations. Compared with the roughly 700-donor mean, donors in an Asian-associated ancestry cluster had fewer N-insertions in productive TCRs, according to a later genetic analysis. Correlated functional status among segregating V segments might reflect linkage disequilibrium, but an unknown experimental factor could not be ruled out. A cluster of highly shared sequence variants was judged likely to represent a technical artifact of the sequencing pipeline. The 87-base-pair reads could not distinguish some IMGT-functional V segments, including TRBV6-2 and TRBV6-3, so those segments were excluded.

The cohort consisted of approximately 670 healthy bone marrow donors. At the time of sampling, all cohort members were nominally healthy, though unrecorded immune exposures were likely present. The donor tested CMV seronegative, placing the donor among the 350 to 400 seronegative members of the cohort. A peripheral blood sample was provided by each donor, and peripheral blood mononuclear cells were used for TCR beta sequencing. The Qiagen DNeasy Blood Extraction Kit was used to extract genomic DNA from the blood cell samples. Library preparation was by the immunoSEQ multiplex PCR assay. For the multiplex PCR, a mixture combining 60 forward primers for TCR Vbeta segments and 13 reverse primers for TCR Jbeta segments was used. Amplification of the CDR3 region of rearranged TCR beta genes was performed with a multiplex PCR assay on genomic DNA. On the Illumina HiSeq System, the amplified TCR beta libraries were sequenced as 87-base-pair reads. The original methods were these. In a later analysis, tens of millions of unique TCR beta chains were counted across the roughly 700 repertoires, and approximately 9.9 million of these chains were shared by at least two donors. Raw reads were error-corrected and collapsed into unique sequences by a nearest-neighbor algorithm in which closely related sequences were merged to remove PCR and sequencing errors. To assign V, D and J gene segments, CDR3 sequences were aligned to IMGT reference sequences. Each retained sequence needed at least a six-nucleotide match to both a V gene segment and a J gene segment. A rearrangement counted as productive if the CDR3 had no stop codons and remained in frame with V and J, and every other rearrangement counted as non-productive. Following IMGT convention, CDR3 was defined as the stretch from the second conserved V-encoded cysteine up to the conserved J-encoded phenylalanine. The earlier analysis of 587 of the donors excluded sequences that lacked an unambiguous match to a single V gene segment. An earlier analysis of some 500 of the donors classified V segments as functional when productive rearrangements were above 56.7% and as segregating when the standard deviation between donors was above 5%. A statistical classification framework was developed to diagnose cytomegalovirus status using the catalog of TCR beta chain sequences. A later analysis assigned V and J genes by comparing TCR nucleotide sequences with IMGT/GENE-DB human TR gene sequences. In a later analysis, CDR3 sequences and most-parsimonious VDJ recombination scenarios were assigned using the TCRdist pipeline. A later analysis defined each TCR beta chain by its CDR3 amino acid sequence plus V-gene family, and excluded reads lacking a unique V-gene family. A later analysis removed 592 highly shared, low-generation-probability nucleotide sequences to deal with suspected cross-contamination and a sequencing artifact. For each public chain, a later analysis derived a clonal expansion index from normalized ranks of inferred template counts within each repertoire. In a later analysis, generation probabilities were computed using a VDJ recombination model fitted to out-of-frame rearrangements, and the results were checked against IGoR. A later analysis scored TCR-TCR, TCR-HLA and TCR-CMV co-occurrence with hypergeometric tests, applying a repertoire-size bias correction to TCR pairs. False discovery rates were estimated in a later analysis by permuting HLA or CMV assignments 20 times. In a later analysis, co-occurring TCRs were grouped using DBSCAN, with TCRdist sequence similarity added in when clustering inside HLA-allele-positive subsets. Co-occurrence clustering excluded repertoires with fewer than 30,000 or more than 120,000 public chains, plus five with anomalous nucleotide sharing. Here the immuneACCESS table is served through TCRdb, limited to in-frame sequences with V and J called. Missing clones are a known gap in these copies; in checked studies unresolved V genes cover under half, and the rest lacks a known reason. V, J and clone size were drawn from that table, and D and trimming were deduced from the DNA. The sample table contains some 94,000 clones; only one count was recorded for around 77% of them. The ten largest clones take up about 3.3% of the sample.

As regards this clone: What antigen it recognizes has not been identified. There are no base qualities to consult, and no much larger clone falls within one base.

The CDR3, from cysteine to phenylalanine, totals 14 residues. The retained sequence is limited to the CDR3, 42 bases, with the frame set at the first base. CDR1 and CDR2 (SGHRS, YFSETQ) derive from the germline V gene. At the junction V is shortened by 4 bases and J by 5 bases, with 15 bases in between. This chain is built from TRBV5-1 and TRBJ1-1; no D gene is confidently identified. The sequence came from a man aged 35 to 55 in good health and CMV-seronegative. What was sequenced was PBMCs. The CDR3 region has the sequence CASSQDPSGTEAFF. The DNA sequence is as follows: TGCGCCAGCAGCCAGGACCCATCGGGGACTGAAGCTTTCTTT. The CDR3 plus the reference TRBV5-1 and TRBJ1-1 genes for the other parts give the full variable domain: KAGVTQTPRYLIKTRGQQVTLSCSPISGHRSVSWYQQTPGQGLQFLFEYFSETQRNKGNFPGRFSGRQFSNSRSEMNVSTLELGDSALYLCASSQDPSGTEAFFGQGTRLTVV.